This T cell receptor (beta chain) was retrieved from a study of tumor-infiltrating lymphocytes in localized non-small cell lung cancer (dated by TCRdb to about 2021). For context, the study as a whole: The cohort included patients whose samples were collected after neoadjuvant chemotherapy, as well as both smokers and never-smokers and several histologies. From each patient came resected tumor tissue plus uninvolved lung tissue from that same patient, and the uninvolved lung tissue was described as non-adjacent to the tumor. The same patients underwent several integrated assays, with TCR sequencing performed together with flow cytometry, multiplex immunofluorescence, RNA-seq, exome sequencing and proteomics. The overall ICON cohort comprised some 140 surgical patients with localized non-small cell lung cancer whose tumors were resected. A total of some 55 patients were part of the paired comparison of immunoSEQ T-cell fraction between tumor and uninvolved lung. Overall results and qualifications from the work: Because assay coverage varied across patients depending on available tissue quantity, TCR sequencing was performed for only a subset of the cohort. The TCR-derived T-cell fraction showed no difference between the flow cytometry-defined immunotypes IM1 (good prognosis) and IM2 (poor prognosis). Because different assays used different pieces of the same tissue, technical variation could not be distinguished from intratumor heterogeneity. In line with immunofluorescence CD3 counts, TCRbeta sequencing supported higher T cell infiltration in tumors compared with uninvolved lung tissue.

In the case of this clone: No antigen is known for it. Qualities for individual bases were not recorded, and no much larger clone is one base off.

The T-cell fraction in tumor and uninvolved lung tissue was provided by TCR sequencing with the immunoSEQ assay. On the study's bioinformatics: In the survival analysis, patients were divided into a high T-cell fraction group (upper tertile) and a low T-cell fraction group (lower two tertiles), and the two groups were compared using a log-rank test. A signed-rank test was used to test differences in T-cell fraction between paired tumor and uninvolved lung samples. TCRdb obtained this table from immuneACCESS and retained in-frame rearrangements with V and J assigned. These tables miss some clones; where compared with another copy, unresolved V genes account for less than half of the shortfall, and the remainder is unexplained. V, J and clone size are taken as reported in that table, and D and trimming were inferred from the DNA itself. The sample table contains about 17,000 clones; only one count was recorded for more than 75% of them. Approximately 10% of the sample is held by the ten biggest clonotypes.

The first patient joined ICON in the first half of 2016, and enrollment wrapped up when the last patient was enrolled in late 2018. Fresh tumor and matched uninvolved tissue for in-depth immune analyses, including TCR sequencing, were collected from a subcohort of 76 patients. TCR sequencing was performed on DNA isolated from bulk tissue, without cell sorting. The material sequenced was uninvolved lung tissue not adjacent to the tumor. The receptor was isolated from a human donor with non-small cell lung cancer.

The nucleotide sequence reads as follows: TGTGCCAGCACCCCCCGGACTGAGCAGTTCTTC. Translated, this is CASTPRTEQFF. The rearrangement joined TRBV2 to TRBJ2-1, with no D gene named confidently. Reading the germline V gene gives CDR1 SNHLY and CDR2 FYNNEI. Inclusive of the bounding cysteine and phenylalanine, the CDR3 is 11 residues long. Solely the CDR3 DNA is kept, with 33 bases framed from the first base. A distance of 10 bases separates the germline ends of V and J, which lose 7 bases and 9 bases respectively.